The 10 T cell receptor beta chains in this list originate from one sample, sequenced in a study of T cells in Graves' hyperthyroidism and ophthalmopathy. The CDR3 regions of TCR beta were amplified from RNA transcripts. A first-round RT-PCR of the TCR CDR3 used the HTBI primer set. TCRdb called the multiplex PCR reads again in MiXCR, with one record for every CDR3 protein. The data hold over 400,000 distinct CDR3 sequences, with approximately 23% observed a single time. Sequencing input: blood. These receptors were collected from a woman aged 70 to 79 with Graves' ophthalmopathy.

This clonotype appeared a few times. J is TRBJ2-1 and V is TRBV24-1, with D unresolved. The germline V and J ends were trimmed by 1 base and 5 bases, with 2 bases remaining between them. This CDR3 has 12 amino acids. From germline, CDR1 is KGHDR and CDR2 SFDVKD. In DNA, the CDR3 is TGTGCCACCAGTGATTTCCACAATGAGCAGTTCTTC. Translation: CATSDFHNEQFF.

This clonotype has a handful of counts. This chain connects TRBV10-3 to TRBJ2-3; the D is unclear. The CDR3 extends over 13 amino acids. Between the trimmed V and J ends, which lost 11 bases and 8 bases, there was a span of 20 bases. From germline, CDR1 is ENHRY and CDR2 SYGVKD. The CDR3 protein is CASNELKTPTQYF. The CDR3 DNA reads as TGTGCCTCGAACGAGCTAAAAACACCTACGCAGTATTTT.

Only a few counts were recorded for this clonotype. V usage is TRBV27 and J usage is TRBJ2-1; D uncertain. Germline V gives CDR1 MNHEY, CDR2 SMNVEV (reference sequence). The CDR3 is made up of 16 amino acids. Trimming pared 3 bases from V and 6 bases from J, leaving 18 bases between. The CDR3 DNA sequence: TGTGCCAGCAGTTTGCCCTCAGGCGTCATCGGCAATGAGCAGTTCTTC. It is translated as CASSLPSGVIGNEQFF.

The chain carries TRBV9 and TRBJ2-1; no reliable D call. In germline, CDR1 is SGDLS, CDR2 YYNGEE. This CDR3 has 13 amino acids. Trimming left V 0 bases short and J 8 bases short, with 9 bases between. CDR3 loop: CASSVATGDEQFF. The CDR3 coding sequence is TGTGCCAGCAGCGTAGCTACTGGTGATGAGCAGTTCTTC.

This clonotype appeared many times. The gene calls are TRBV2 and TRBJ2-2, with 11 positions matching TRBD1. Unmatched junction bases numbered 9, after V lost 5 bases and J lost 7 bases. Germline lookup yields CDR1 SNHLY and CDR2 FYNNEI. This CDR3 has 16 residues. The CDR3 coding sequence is TGTGCCAGCAGTTATAGGACAGGGGGCTACTACGGGGAGCTGTTTTTT. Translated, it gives CASSYRTGGYYGELFF.

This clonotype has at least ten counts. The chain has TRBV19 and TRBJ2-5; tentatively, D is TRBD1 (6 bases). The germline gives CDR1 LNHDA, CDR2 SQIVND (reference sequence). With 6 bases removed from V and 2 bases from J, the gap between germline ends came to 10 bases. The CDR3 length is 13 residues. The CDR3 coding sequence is TGTGCCAGTAGCAAGGACAGACAAGAGACCCAGTACTTC. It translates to CASSKDRQETQYF.

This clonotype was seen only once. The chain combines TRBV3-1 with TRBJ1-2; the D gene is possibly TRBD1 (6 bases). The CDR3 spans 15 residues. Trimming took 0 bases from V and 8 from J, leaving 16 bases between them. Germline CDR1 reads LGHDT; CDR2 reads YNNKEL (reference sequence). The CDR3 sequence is CASSQEGGRTGGYTF. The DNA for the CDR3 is TGTGCCAGCAGCCAAGAAGGGGGTCGGACTGGCGGCTACACCTTC.

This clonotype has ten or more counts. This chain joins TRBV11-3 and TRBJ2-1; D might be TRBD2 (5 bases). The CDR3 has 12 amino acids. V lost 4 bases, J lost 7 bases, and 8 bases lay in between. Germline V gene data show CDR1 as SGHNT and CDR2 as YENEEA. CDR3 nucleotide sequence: TGTGCCAGCAGCTGGACTGGAAATGAGCAGTTCTTC. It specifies CASSWTGNEQFF. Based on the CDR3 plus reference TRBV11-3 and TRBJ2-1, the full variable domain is EAGVVQSPRYKIIEKKQPVAFWCNPISGHNTLYWYLQNLGQGPELLIRYENEEAVDDSQLPKDRFSAERLKGVDSTLKIQPAELGDSAVYLCASSWTGNEQFFGPGTRLTVL.

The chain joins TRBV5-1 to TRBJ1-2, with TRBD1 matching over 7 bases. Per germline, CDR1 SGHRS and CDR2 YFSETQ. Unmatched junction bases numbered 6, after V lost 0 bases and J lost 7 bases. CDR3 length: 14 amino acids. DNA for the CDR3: TGCGCCAGCAGCTTGGAAGACAGGGTACCTGGCTACACCTTC. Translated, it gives CASSLEDRVPGYTF. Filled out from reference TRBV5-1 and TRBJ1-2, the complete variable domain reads KAGVTQTPRYLIKTRGQQVTLSCSPISGHRSVSWYQQTPGQGLQFLFEYFSETQRNKGNFPGRFSGRQFSNSRSEMNVSTLELGDSALYLCASSLEDRVPGYTFGSGTRLTVV.

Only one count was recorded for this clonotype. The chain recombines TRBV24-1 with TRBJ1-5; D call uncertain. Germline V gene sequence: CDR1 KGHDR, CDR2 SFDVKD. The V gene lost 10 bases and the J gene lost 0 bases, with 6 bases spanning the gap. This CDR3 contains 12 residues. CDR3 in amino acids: CATLSSNQPQHF. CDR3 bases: TGTGCCACTTTGAGTAGCAATCAGCCCCAGCATTTT.